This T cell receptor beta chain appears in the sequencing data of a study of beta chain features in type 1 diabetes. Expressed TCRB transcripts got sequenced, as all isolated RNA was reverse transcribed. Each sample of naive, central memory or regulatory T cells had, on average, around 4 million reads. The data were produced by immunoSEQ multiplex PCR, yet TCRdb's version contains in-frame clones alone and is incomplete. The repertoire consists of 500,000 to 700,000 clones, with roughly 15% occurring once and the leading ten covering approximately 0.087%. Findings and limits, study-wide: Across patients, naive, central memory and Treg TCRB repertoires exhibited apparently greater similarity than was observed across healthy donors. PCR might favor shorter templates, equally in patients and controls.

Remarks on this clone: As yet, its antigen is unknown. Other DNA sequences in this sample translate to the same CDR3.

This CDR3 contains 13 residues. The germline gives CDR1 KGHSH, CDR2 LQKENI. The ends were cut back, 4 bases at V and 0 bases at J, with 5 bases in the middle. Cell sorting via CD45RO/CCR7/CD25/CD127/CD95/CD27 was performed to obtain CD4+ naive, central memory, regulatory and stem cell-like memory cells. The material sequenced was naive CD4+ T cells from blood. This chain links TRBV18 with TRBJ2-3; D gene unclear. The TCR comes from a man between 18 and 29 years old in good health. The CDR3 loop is CASSQGSTDTQYF. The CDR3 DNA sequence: TGTGCCAGCTCACAGGGTAGCACAGATACGCAGTATTTT.